This T cell receptor (beta chain) was found in a study of cytomegalovirus exposure and HLA in healthy donors. Across the study: It was reported in a later analysis that the same platform had been used for the 110 or so validation repertoires as for the 666 first-cohort repertoires. Overall study findings and caveats: The TCR clusters that emerged in the first cohort tended, a later analysis found, to co-occur in the approximately 110 validation repertoires. Both high specificity and high sensitivity reportedly marked the classifier's diagnosis of cytomegalovirus status.

J was trimmed by 2 bases and V by 1 base; bases with no gene match: 7. Germline lookup yields CDR1 ENHRY and CDR2 SYGVKD. The CDR3 loop spans 17 amino acids. On this clone itself: Its antigen is still unknown.

Assay used: immunoSEQ multiplex PCR; TCRdb lists only in-frame clones, some missing. The data contain 140,000 or so clones, approximately 90% of them singletons. The sequenced material came from PBMCs. The rearrangement joins TRBV10-3 to TRBJ2-1, with TRBD2 identical over 8 bases. The clonotype originates from a woman under 40 in good health and CMV-seropositive. DNA of the CDR3: TGTGCCATCAGTGAGTTATTAGCGGGACTCGCCTACAATGAGCAGTTCTTC. Encoded protein: CAISELLAGLAYNEQFF.